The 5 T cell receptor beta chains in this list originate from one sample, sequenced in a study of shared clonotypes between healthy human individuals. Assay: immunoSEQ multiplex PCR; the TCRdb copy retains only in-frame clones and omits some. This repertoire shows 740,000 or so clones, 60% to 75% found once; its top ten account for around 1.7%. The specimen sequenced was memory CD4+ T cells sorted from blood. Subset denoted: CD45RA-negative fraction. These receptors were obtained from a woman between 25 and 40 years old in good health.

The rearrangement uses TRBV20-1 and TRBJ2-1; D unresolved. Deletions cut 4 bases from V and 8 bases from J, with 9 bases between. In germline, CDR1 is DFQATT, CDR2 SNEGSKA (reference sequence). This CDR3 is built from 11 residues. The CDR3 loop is CSAKRRDEQFF. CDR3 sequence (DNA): TGCAGTGCTAAACGTAGGGATGAGCAGTTCTTC.

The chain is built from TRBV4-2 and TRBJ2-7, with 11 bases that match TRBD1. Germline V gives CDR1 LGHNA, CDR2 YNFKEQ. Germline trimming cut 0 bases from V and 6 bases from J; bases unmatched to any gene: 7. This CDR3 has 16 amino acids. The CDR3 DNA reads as TGTGCCAGCAGCCAAGAAACTGGACAGGGGGCACGCGAGCAGTACTTC. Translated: CASSQETGQGAREQYF.

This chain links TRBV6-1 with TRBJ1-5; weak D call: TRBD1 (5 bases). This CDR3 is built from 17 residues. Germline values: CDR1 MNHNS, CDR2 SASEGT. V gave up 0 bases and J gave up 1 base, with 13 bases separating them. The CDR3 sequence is CASSEAVRGVSNQPQHF. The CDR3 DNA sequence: TGTGCCAGCAGTGAAGCGGTCCGGGGCGTGAGCAATCAGCCCCAGCATTTT.

CDR3 residues: CGALASGSYEQYF. In DNA form, the CDR3 reads TGTGGGGCCCTGGCTAGCGGGAGTTACGAGCAGTACTTC. The chain joins TRBV30 to TRBJ2-7, with TRBD2 matching 10 bases. There are 13 residues in the CDR3. CDR1 GTSNPN and CDR2 SVGIG come from the germline V gene (reference sequence).

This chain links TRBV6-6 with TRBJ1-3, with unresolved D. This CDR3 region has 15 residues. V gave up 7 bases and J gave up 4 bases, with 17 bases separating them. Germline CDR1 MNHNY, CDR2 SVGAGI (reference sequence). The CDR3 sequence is CASTRVGRAGNTIYF. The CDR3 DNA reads TGTGCCAGCACCCGCGTGGGCAGAGCAGGAAACACCATATATTTT.